This T cell receptor beta chain stems from a study of CD8 T cells in Susac syndrome. About this clonotype itself: What it recognizes is unknown.

The T cells that were sequenced for TCR beta were CD8+ and CD4+ cells from blood. TEMRA cells were FACS-enriched, while CD8+ and CD4+ T cells were negatively isolated. The study, taken as a whole, reports: As the study acknowledged, the number of individuals who were part of its TCR sequencing and HLA analysis was relatively small.

About 0.5 to 1 ug RNA was reverse transcribed with random hexamers. The TCR beta CDR3 was amplified by immunoSEQ multiplex PCR across 54 Vbeta, 13 Jbeta. From the immunoSEQ multiplex PCR reads, TCRdb called clonotypes with MiXCR, one entry per CDR3 protein. The data show 180,000 or so distinct CDR3 sequences, approximately 95% seen once. Trimming stripped 5 bases from V and 2 bases from J, with 9 bases between. The germline gives CDR1 SEHNR, CDR2 FQNEAQ (reference sequence). This CDR3 contains 14 residues. This chain joins TRBV7-9 and TRBJ2-2, with D possibly TRBD1 on 6 matching bases. The sample consisted of CD4+ T cells from PBMCs. The clonotype was recovered from a human donor in good health. The CDR3 here is CASSTGQNTGELFF. CDR3 DNA sequence: TGTGCCAGCAGCACGGGACAAAACACCGGGGAGCTGTTTTTT.